Sequencing of this T cell receptor (beta chain) was carried out in a study of regulatory T cells in long-lasting Graves disease. General observations from the study: With approximately 3,000 shared public clonotypes, persistent patients exceeded new patients, who shared about a thousand.

Indicated time point: newly diagnosed GD, antithyroid drugs for less than 3 months. From RNA extracted from PBMCs, the TCR library was made. This CDR3 is 17 amino acids long. V trimming: 0 bases; J trimming: 0 bases; junction bases outside the gene matches: 7. Building the TCR beta libraries relied on iRepertoire HTBI primers, and CDR3 regions underwent Arm-PCR. One entry per CDR3 protein, called by TCRdb with MiXCR from the multiplex PCR reads. The sample consists of 500,000 or so distinct CDR3 sequences, 15% to 20% of them appearing once. In this sample, this clonotype turned up a few times. Its cognate antigen is unknown. A much more abundant neighbour one base away suggests this may be a read error. This sample also belongs to another study, concerning T cells in Graves' hyperthyroidism and ophthalmopathy.

V gene TRBV6-7 combines with J gene TRBJ2-7; 8 bases fit TRBD2. TRBV6-7 is treated as an ORF (open reading frame) with a function not yet certain. This material consisted of peripheral blood mononuclear cells (PBMCs), taken at new diagnosis, from a patient treated with antithyroid drugs. The TCR sequence derives from a man aged 35 to 55 with Graves disease. CDR3 sequence: CASSYSKTSASSYEQYF. Here the CDR3 DNA reads TGTGCCAGCAGTTACTCGAAGACTAGCGCTAGCTCCTACGAGCAGTACTTC.